The rows below give T cell receptor beta chains drawn from one sample of a study of T cell responses to AZD1222 COVID-19 vaccine. The repertoire was sequenced with immunoSEQ multiplex PCR; TCRdb's copy has only in-frame clones and lacks some. The sample has roughly 130,000 clones; 88% are singletons. The source material was peripheral blood, sampled on day 0 of MenACWY control vaccination. The source is an adult in good health. CDR3s include the opening cysteine and the closing phenylalanine or tryptophan. Fields, in order: CDR3 protein, clone size, V gene, D gene, J gene. The D gene is left open where the match is weak. Rows give clone size only sometimes, using once, few, many, or a class for an expanded clone.

CDR3: CASSPSRRGSYNEQFF
size: NA
V: TRBV18
D: NA
J: TRBJ2-1

CDR3: CASSPVPGQGLYEQYF
size: NA
V: TRBV4-1
D: TRBD1
J: TRBJ2-7

CDR3: CASSLSQGGTTEAFF
size: once
V: TRBV11-2
D: TRBD1
J: TRBJ1-1

CDR3: CASSRPGQATYEQYF
size: NA
V: TRBV19
D: TRBD1
J: TRBJ2-7

CDR3: CASSIRVGVTTGANVLTF
size: NA
V: TRBV19
D: NA
J: TRBJ2-6

CDR3: CASSRTSGRDTQYF
size: NA
V: TRBV5-1
D: TRBD2
J: TRBJ2-3

CDR3: CAISAGGSYNEQFF
size: NA
V: TRBV10-3
D: NA
J: TRBJ2-1

CDR3: CATSRDLGFQETQYF
size: NA
V: TRBV15
D: NA
J: TRBJ2-5

CDR3: CASSFGQIASNEQFF
size: NA
V: TRBV7-8
D: NA
J: TRBJ2-1

CDR3: CASSLRVGELFF
size: NA
V: TRBV12-3/TRBV12-4
D: NA
J: TRBJ2-2

CDR3: CASSFRGRGRREQYF
size: NA
V: TRBV6-2/TRBV6-3
D: NA
J: TRBJ2-7

CDR3: CASNPPGLAGQQFF
size: NA
V: TRBV28
D: TRBD2
J: TRBJ2-1

CDR3: CASSPSLSGNNEQFF
size: NA
V: TRBV18
D: NA
J: TRBJ2-1

CDR3: CSGGEGGNTIYF
size: NA
V: TRBV29-1
D: NA
J: TRBJ1-3

CDR3: CASSPPSGMNYEQYF
size: NA
V: TRBV28
D: TRBD2
J: TRBJ2-7

CDR3: CASSLLSGAGWSTEAFF
size: once
V: TRBV5-1
D: NA
J: TRBJ1-1

CDR3: CASSLAGWRDTYSYEQYF
size: NA
V: TRBV7-9
D: NA
J: TRBJ2-7

CDR3: CASSLDGSNQPQHF
size: NA
V: TRBV5-1
D: NA
J: TRBJ1-5

CDR3: CASSLWASGTSSYEQYF
size: NA
V: TRBV5-1
D: TRBD2
J: TRBJ2-7

CDR3: CASSFHAPRGTGSYEQYF
size: NA
V: TRBV5-1
D: TRBD1
J: TRBJ2-7

CDR3: CASSVEVVGNTIYF
size: NA
V: TRBV9
D: NA
J: TRBJ1-3

CDR3: CASSIDGGAAGANVLTF
size: NA
V: TRBV19
D: NA
J: TRBJ2-6

CDR3: CASSTQGFQPQHF
size: NA
V: TRBV12-3/TRBV12-4
D: NA
J: TRBJ1-5

CDR3: CATSDFREAQYF
size: NA
V: TRBV24-1
D: NA
J: TRBJ2-7

CDR3: CASTARSETQYF
size: NA
V: TRBV6-5
D: NA
J: TRBJ2-5

CDR3: CAWSNERSTGTSNSPLHF
size: NA
V: TRBV30
D: NA
J: TRBJ1-6

CDR3: CASSYVGLAGGEQFF
size: NA
V: TRBV6-7
D: TRBD2
J: TRBJ2-1

CDR3: CASSGRQITNEKLFF
size: NA
V: TRBV2
D: NA
J: TRBJ1-4

CDR3: CASRTQHF
size: NA
V: TRBV12-3/TRBV12-4
D: NA
J: TRBJ1-5

CDR3: CASSYSRAYNEQFF
size: NA
V: TRBV6-2/TRBV6-3
D: NA
J: TRBJ2-1

CDR3: CASSWGQGNEQFF
size: few
V: TRBV5-1
D: TRBD1
J: TRBJ2-1

CDR3: CASSRDKKETQYF
size: NA
V: TRBV2
D: NA
J: TRBJ2-5

CDR3: CASSSSGRINTGELFF
size: NA
V: TRBV5-4
D: TRBD2
J: TRBJ2-2

CDR3: CAWNTGQGGKNEKLFF
size: NA
V: TRBV30
D: TRBD1
J: TRBJ1-4

CDR3: CAAAGGNTGELFF
size: NA
V: TRBV28
D: NA
J: TRBJ2-2

CDR3: CASRSRGNEQYF
size: many
V: TRBV11-2
D: TRBD1
J: TRBJ2-7

CDR3: CASSLTGGIGTEAFF
size: NA
V: TRBV11-2
D: TRBD1
J: TRBJ1-1

CDR3: CASSSDRLRAQQYF
size: NA
V: TRBV28
D: NA
J: TRBJ2-7

CDR3: CASSPSGGEQYF
size: NA
V: TRBV18
D: TRBD1
J: TRBJ2-7

CDR3: CASSGGGLASEQFF
size: NA
V: TRBV10-2
D: TRBD2
J: TRBJ2-1

CDR3: CASSYSGPPNEQFF
size: NA
V: TRBV6-5
D: NA
J: TRBJ2-1

CDR3: CASRGGRARDTQYF
size: NA
V: TRBV11-2
D: NA
J: TRBJ2-3

CDR3: CASSLDGSSSGANVLTF
size: NA
V: TRBV11-2
D: NA
J: TRBJ2-6

CDR3: CAFDLGSSYNEQFF
size: NA
V: TRBV30
D: NA
J: TRBJ2-1

CDR3: CATERGSARGGNIQYF
size: NA
V: TRBV2
D: NA
J: TRBJ2-4

CDR3: CASSIPGGGRAYGELFF
size: NA
V: TRBV19
D: TRBD2
J: TRBJ2-2

CDR3: CASSDPGLENYGYTF
size: NA
V: TRBV6-1
D: NA
J: TRBJ1-2

CDR3: CASSELGDRAGGNTIYF
size: NA
V: TRBV27
D: NA
J: TRBJ1-3

CDR3: CATSDRWHGPQYF
size: NA
V: TRBV24-1
D: NA
J: TRBJ2-5

CDR3: CATGDRANQPQHF
size: NA
V: TRBV28
D: TRBD1
J: TRBJ1-5

CDR3: CASSLPTGWGTEAFF
size: NA
V: TRBV28
D: NA
J: TRBJ1-1

CDR3: CTSSQITGTPYEQYF
size: NA
V: TRBV1
D: NA
J: TRBJ2-7

CDR3: CASSLPGSTYEQYF
size: few
V: TRBV5-5
D: NA
J: TRBJ2-7